This T cell receptor (beta chain) was documented in a study of blood T cell repertoires in COVID-19. Donors in Cohort 3 who had recovered were those with two negative PCRs, healthcare professional clearance, or resolution of their symptoms. In the original processing: Estimation of nucleated cell counts was performed using reference gene primer amplification. The data were produced by immunoSEQ multiplex PCR, yet TCRdb's version contains in-frame clones alone and is incomplete. The V and J calls and clone size come from that table; D and trimming were worked out from the DNA. The sample lists about 380,000 clones, 80% to 90% occurring once. The germline gives CDR1 MNHEY, CDR2 SVGEGT. CDR3 size: 14 residues. Trimming took 6 bases from V and 1 from J; bases not matched to a gene: 5.

The specimen was PBMCs or T cells enriched from blood (not recorded which). The chain joins TRBV6-2 or TRBV6-3 to TRBJ2-5; 7 positions agree with TRBD1. This clonotype originated in a man aged 30 to 45 who had recovered from COVID-19. Here the CDR3 reads CASSQGVPQETQYF. The CDR3, as DNA: TGTGCCAGCAGCCAGGGGGTTCCCCAAGAGACCCAGTACTTC.